This T cell receptor beta chain emerged from a study of OX40 agonist ivuxolimab in advanced cancers. In the study overall: The costimulatory receptor OX40 (CD134) was targeted by ivuxolimab, a fully human IgG2 agonistic monoclonal antibody. Intravenous ivuxolimab was administered to patients every 2 weeks at six dose levels: 0.01, 0.1, 0.3, 1.5, 3 and 10 mg/kg. Of the 50 to 55 patients in dose escalation, around 19 had hepatocellular carcinoma, roughly 15 had melanoma, 9 had renal cell carcinoma and 9 had head and neck cancer. A male proportion of nearly 85% and a mean age of approximately 60 years, ranging from roughly 23 to 90, were recorded for the dose-escalation cohort. Prior anti-PD-1, anti-PD-L1 or anti-CTLA-4 therapy was permitted, and about two fifths of dose-escalation patients had received checkpoint inhibitors. Partial responses occurred in three dose-escalation patients, of whom one had hepatocellular carcinoma and two had cutaneous melanoma. Peripheral TCRbeta sequencing was intended to test whether TCR sequence diversity was altered and clonal T-cell expansion was caused by ivuxolimab. The monotherapy dose-escalation portion (N of about 47 patients) of the phase I ivuxolimab trial is reported in the paper.

Study-level results and caveats: Low levels of normalized T-cell clonal expansion were also shown by some nonresponding patients. The antigen specificity of the peripheral T cells that underwent clonal expansion was not determined. After ivuxolimab, expanded clones were on average more numerous among CD8+ T cells than among CD4+ T cells. At doses from 0.1 to 3.0 mg/kg, clonal expansion was seen in both CD4+ and CD8+ blood T cells between baseline and week 6. Partial responders in the 0.1-3.0 mg/kg groups had among the lowest normalized peripheral clonal expansion, especially among CD8+ T cells.

A few counts support this clone. What this receptor recognizes is not known. No quality values exist for individual bases; no much larger clone is one base distant. Genomic DNA was isolated from the sorted cells so that the TCRbeta CDR3 region could be sequenced. The immunoSEQ Assay was used for sequencing of TCRbeta CDR3 regions. Not all clones reach the TCRdb copy of this immuneACCESS table, which keeps in-frame sequences only. Checked studies attribute under half of the gap to unresolved V genes and leave the rest unexplained. In all, the sample holds 50,000 to 70,000 clones, and less than 95% of those were seen once. The ten largest clones represent almost 0.45% of the sample. V lost 2 bases and J lost 4 bases, and the count of bases not matched to a germline gene is 5. The CDR1 and CDR2 encoded by the germline V gene are SGHRS and YFSETQ. The CDR3 has 15 amino acids, counting the end cysteine and phenylalanine. Only the CDR3 DNA is retained, 45 bases long and in frame from the first base.

Patients with a history of autoimmune disease or receiving systemic immunosuppression were excluded from the trial. Peripheral blood for TCR sequencing was collected from all dose cohorts at baseline, on cycle 4 day 1, and on cycle 7 day 1. The samples were taken from a phase I, first-in-human, multicenter, open-label dose-escalation trial of ivuxolimab. The trial enrolled adults with locally advanced or metastatic head and neck squamous cell, hepatocellular, melanoma or renal cell carcinoma. Before TCR sequencing, CD4+ T cells and CD8+ T cells from peripheral blood were sorted into separate populations.

The sample here was CD4+ or CD8+ T cells sorted from blood, taken in a trial of the OX40 agonist ivuxolimab. The chain employs TRBV5-1 and TRBJ2-1; 8 nucleotides in the junction match TRBD2. The receptor was derived from an adult with an advanced solid tumor such as melanoma, head and neck, liver or kidney cancer. The CDR3 reads as follows: CASSLSGGPYNEQFF. The DNA reads TGCGCCAGCAGCTTAAGCGGGGGACCTTACAATGAGCAGTTCTTC.